Listed below are T cell receptor beta chains from one sample, sequenced in a study of T cell responses to AZD1222 COVID-19 vaccine. Profiled with immunoSEQ multiplex PCR; TCRdb holds only in-frame clones, not every one. The table records under 130,000 clones, about 90% of them present only once. The specimen comprised peripheral blood, sampled 28 days after the second AZD1222 dose. These receptor sequences come from an adult who received the AZD1222 COVID-19 vaccine. CDR3s include the opening cysteine and the closing phenylalanine or tryptophan. A D gene is named only where the DNA matches it firmly. Rows give clone size only sometimes, using once, few, many, or a class for an expanded clone.

J gene,clone size,V gene,D gene,CDR3 DNA,CDR3 protein
TRBJ1-3,-,TRBV7-2,-,TGTGCCAGCAGCCCGGGGACAATTGCTGGAAACACCATATATTTT,CASSPGTIAGNTIYF
TRBJ1-1,-,TRBV18,-,TGTGCCAGCACCCCAACGGTAGCGAACACTGAAGCTTTCTTT,CASTPTVANTEAFF
TRBJ1-2,-,TRBV5-1,-,TGCGCCAGCAGCTCGGGTGGAGCCGGCGGCTACACCTTC,CASSSGGAGGYTF
TRBJ2-4,-,TRBV27,-,TGTGCCAGCAGCAACCTGGGAGGGGACAGCGCCAAAAACATTCAGTACTTC,CASSNLGGDSAKNIQYF
TRBJ2-7,-,TRBV28,TRBD1,TGTGCCAGCACCCTGCGGACAGGGGTCCACGAGCAGTACTTC,CASTLRTGVHEQYF
TRBJ2-7,-,TRBV10-3,-,TGTGCCATCAGTGATTCCGGGACTGCGCCCTACGAGCAGTACTTC,CAISDSGTAPYEQYF
TRBJ1-1,-,TRBV4-3,TRBD1,TGCGCCAGCAGCCAAGATGGGCGACAGGGGGGGAACACTGAAGCTTTCTTT,CASSQDGRQGGNTEAFF
TRBJ1-2,once,TRBV18,TRBD1,TGTGCCAGCTCACCAGATGCAGGGGGCTATGGCTACACCTTC,CASSPDAGGYGYTF
TRBJ2-5,-,TRBV7-2,-,TGTGCCAGCAGCTACGCAGATCACCCCCAAGAGACCCAGTACTTC,CASSYADHPQETQYF
TRBJ1-6,-,TRBV19,-,TGTGCCAGTAGTATGACCAGGGAGGCCAGCTCCTATAATTCACCCCTCCACTTT,CASSMTREASSYNSPLHF
TRBJ1-1,-,TRBV6-2/TRBV6-3,TRBD1,TGTGCCAGCAGTTACTCCTGGACAGGCCTGAACACTGAAGCTTTCTTT,CASSYSWTGLNTEAFF